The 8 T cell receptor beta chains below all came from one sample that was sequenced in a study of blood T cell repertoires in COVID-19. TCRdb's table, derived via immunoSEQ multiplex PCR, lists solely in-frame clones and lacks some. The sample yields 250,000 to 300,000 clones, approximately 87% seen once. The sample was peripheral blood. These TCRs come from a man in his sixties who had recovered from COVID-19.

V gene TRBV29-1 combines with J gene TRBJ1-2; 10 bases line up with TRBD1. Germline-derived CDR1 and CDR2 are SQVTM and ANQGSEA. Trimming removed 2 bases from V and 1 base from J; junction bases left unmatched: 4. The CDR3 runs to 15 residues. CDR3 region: CSVEPRTGGNYGYTF. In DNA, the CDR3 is TGCAGCGTTGAACCTCGGACAGGGGGTAACTATGGCTACACCTTC.

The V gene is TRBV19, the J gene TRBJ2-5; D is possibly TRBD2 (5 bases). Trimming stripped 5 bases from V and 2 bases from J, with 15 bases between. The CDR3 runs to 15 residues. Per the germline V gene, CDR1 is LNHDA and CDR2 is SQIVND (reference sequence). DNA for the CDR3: TGTGCCAGTAGTCTTGTGGGGTCGGGGCAAGAGACCCAGTACTTC. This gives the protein CASSLVGSGQETQYF.

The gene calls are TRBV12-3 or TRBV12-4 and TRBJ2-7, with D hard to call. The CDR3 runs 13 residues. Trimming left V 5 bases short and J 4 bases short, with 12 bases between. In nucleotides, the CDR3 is TGTGCCAGCAGTCCCGGTCCGCTGTACGAGCAGTACTTC. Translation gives CASSPGPLYEQYF.

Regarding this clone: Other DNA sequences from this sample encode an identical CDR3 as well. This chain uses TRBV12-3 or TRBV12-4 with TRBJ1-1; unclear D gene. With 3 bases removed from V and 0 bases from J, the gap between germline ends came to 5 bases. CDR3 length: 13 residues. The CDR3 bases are TGTGCCAGCAGTTTCACGGTGAACACTGAAGCTTTCTTT. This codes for CASSFTVNTEAFF.

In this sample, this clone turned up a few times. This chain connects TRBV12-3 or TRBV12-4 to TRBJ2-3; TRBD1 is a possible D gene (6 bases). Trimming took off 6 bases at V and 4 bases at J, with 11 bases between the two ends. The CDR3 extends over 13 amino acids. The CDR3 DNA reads TGTGCCAGCAGCCCCGGACAGCCAGATACGCAGTATTTT. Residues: CASSPGQPDTQYF.

Here the CDR3 reads CASSETGPVPAFF. Here the CDR3 DNA reads TGTGCCAGCAGTGAAACCGGTCCTGTACCCGCTTTCTTT. This chain links TRBV6-4 with TRBJ1-1; D ambiguous. Germline values: CDR1 MRHNA, CDR2 SNTAGT. CDR3 length: 13 residues. With 3 bases removed from V and 11 bases from J, the gap between germline ends came to 16 bases.

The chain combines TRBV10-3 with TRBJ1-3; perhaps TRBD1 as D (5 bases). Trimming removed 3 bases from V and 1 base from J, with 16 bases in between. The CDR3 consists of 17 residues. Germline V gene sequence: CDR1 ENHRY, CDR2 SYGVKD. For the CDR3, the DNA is TGTGCCATCAGTGACCGGGGGGGACTTAGTTCTGGAAACACCATATATTTT. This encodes CAISDRGGLSSGNTIYF.

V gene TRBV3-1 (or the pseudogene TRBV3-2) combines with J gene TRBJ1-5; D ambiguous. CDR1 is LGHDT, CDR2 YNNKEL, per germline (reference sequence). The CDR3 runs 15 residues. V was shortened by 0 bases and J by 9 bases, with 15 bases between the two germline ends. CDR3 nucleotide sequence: TGTGCCAGCAGCCAAGATCTCGGTCCTTTTGGGCCCCAGCATTTT. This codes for CASSQDLGPFGPQHF.